This T cell receptor (beta chain) comes out of a study of blood T cell repertoires in COVID-19. Study-level background: Sample material is recorded as cDNA or gDNA derived from T cells, B-cell-depleted T cells, or PBMCs.

TCRdb keeps only in-frame clones here, not all; method: immunoSEQ multiplex PCR. The profile shows 80,000 to 100,000 clones, about 96% of them singletons. The TCR originated in a human donor with active COVID-19. The donor label of this sample is uncertain. Sequenced material: peripheral blood.

The CDR3 DNA is TGCGCCAGCAGCTCGGAGGGACCCCGGGGGGAGACCCAGTACTTC. Translation: CASSSEGPRGETQYF. This chain links TRBV5-1 with TRBJ2-5, with D perhaps TRBD2 (6 bases). The CDR3 covers 15 residues. In germline, CDR1 is SGHRS, CDR2 YFSETQ. The V end lost 3 bases, the J end lost 5 bases, and 17 bases lay between the germline ends.